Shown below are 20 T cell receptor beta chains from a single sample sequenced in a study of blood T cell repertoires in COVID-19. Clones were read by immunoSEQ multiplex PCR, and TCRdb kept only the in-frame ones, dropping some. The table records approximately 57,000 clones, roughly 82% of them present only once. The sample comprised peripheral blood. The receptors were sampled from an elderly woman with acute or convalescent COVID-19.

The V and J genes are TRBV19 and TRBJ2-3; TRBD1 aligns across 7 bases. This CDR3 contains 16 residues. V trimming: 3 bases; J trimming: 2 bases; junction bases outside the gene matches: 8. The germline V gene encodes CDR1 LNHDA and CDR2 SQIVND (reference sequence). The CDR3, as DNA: TGTGCCAGTAGTATGGTCCCAGGGGGTTTCACAGATACGCAGTATTTT. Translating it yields CASSMVPGGFTDTQYF.

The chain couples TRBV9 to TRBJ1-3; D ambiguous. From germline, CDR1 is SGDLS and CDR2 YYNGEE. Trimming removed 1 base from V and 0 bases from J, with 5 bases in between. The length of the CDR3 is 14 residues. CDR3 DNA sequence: TGTGCCAGCAGCGTACGCGCCTCTGGAAACACCATATATTTT. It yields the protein CASSVRASGNTIYF.

Written as DNA, the CDR3 is TGTGCCAGCAGCTTAGGGACCCCGGGACAGGGCTATGGCTACACCTTC. Amino acids: CASSLGTPGQGYGYTF. The chain carries TRBV7-2 and TRBJ1-2; the match to TRBD1 covers 9 bases. This CDR3 region has 16 residues. Germline V CDR1 and CDR2: SGHTA, FQGNSA. V shed 1 base and J 4 bases; nucleotides not matched to a gene: 7.

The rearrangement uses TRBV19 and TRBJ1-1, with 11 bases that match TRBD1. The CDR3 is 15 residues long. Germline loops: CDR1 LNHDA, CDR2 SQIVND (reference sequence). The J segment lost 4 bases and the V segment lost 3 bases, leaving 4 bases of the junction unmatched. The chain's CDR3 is CASSISGQGGTEAFF. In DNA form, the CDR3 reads TGTGCCAGTAGTATCTCGGGACAGGGGGGCACTGAAGCTTTCTTT.

CDR3 loop: CASSPNTGGREAFF. The DNA for the CDR3 is TGCGCCAGCAGTCCGAATACAGGGGGCAGGGAAGCTTTCTTT. The rearrangement joins TRBV10-2 to TRBJ1-1, with TRBD1 matching 9 bases. CDR1 and CDR2 from the germline V gene are WSHSY and SAAADI. This CDR3 has 14 amino acids. The junction had 9 bases not matched to a gene; V was cut back by 5 bases and J by 8 bases.

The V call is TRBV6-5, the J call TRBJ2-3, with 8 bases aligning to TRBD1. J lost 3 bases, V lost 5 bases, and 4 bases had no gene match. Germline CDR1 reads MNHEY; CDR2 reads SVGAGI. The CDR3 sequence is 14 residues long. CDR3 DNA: TGTGCCAGCAGTCAGGGGGCGTCGACAGATACGCAGTATTTT. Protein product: CASSQGASTDTQYF.

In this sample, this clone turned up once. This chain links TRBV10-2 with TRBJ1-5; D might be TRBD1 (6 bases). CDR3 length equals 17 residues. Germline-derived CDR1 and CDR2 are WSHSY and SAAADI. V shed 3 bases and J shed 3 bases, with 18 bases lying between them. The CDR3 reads CASSDLAGEGDNQPQHF. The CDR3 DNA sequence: TGCGCCAGCAGTGACCTAGCAGGGGAGGGGGACAATCAGCCCCAGCATTTT.

The CDR3 coding sequence is TGTGCCAGCAGTGCCGACAGGGCCGGCTCCTACGAGCAGTACTTC. This codes for CASSADRAGSYEQYF. J is TRBJ2-7 and V is TRBV6-4, with TRBD1 matching over 7 bases. This CDR3 contains 15 residues. Germline trimming cut 4 bases from V and 0 bases from J; bases unmatched to any gene: 6. CDR1 and CDR2 from the germline V gene are MRHNA and SNTAGT.

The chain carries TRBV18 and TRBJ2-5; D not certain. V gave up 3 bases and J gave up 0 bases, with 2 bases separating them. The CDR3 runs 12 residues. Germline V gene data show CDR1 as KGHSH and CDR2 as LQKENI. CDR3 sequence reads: CASSPDQETQYF. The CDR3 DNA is TGTGCCAGCTCACCCGACCAAGAGACCCAGTACTTC. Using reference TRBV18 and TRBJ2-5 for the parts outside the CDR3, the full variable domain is NAGVMQNPRHLVRRRGQEARLRCSPMKGHSHVYWYRQLPEEGLKFMVYLQKENIIDESGMPKERFSAEFPKEGPSILRIQQVVRGDSAAYFCASSPDQETQYFGPGTRLLVL.

This CDR3 reads CASSGQGALEETQYF. Written as DNA, the CDR3 is TGCGCCAGCAGCGGACAGGGGGCACTCGAAGAGACCCAGTACTTC. J is TRBJ2-5 and V is TRBV10-2, with 11 bases aligning to TRBD1. The CDR3 runs to 15 residues. Looked up from germline, CDR1 is WSHSY and CDR2 is SAAADI. Trimming at V came to 6 bases and at J to 3 bases, leaving 6 bases not matched to a gene.

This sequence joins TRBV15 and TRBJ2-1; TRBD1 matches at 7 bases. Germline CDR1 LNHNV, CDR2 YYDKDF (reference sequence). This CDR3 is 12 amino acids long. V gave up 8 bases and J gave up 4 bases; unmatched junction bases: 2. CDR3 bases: TGTGCCACCTCGACAGGGTACAATGAGCAGTTCTTC. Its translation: CATSTGYNEQFF.

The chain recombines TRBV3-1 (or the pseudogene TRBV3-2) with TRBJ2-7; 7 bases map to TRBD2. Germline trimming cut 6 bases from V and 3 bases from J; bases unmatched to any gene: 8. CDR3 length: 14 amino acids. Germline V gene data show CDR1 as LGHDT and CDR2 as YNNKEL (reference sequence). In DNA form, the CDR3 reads TGTGCCAGCAGTTTCCACGGGACTAACTACGAGCAGTACTTC. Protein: CASSFHGTNYEQYF.

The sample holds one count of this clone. The CDR3 nucleotides read TGTGCCACCACCCCAGGGGGCAGGAACACTGAAGCTTTCTTT. Its translation is CATTPGGRNTEAFF. The rearrangement uses TRBV15 and TRBJ1-1; 8 bases line up with TRBD1. This CDR3 is built from 14 residues. V gave up 7 bases and J gave up 1 base; unmatched junction bases: 5. The germline V gene encodes CDR1 LNHNV and CDR2 YYDKDF (reference sequence).

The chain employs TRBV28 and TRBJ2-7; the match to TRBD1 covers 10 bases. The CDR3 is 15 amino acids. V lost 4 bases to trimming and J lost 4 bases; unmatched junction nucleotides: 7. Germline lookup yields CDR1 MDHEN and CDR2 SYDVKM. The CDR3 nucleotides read TGTGCCAGCAGTTCTCACCGGGACAGGGGTTACGAGCAGTACTTC. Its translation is CASSSHRDRGYEQYF.

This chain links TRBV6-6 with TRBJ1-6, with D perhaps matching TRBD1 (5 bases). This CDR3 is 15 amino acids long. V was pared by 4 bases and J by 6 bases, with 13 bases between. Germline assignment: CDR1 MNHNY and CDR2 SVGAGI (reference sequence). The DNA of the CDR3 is TGTGCCAGCAGTTCAGTCGCAGGGCTTAATTCACCCCTCCACTTT. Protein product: CASSSVAGLNSPLHF.

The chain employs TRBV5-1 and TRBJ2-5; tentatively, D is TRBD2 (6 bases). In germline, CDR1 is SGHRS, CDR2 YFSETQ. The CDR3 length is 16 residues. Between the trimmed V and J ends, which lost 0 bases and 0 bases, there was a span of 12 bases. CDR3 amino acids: CASSLGAGSYQETQYF. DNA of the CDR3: TGCGCCAGCAGCTTGGGCGCGGGGAGTTACCAAGAGACCCAGTACTTC.

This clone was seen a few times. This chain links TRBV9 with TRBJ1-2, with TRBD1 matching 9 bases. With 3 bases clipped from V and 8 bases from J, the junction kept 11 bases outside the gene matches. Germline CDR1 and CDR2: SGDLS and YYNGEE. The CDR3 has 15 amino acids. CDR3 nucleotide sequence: TGTGCCAGCAGCGGGCCTCACAGGGGGCGCGAGGGCTACACCTTC. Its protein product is CASSGPHRGREGYTF.

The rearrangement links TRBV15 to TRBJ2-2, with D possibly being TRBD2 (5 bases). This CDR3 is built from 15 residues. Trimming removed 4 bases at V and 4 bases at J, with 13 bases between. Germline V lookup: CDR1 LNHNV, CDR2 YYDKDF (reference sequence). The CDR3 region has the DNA TGTGCCACCAGCACTAGGACGGGGAGCACCGGGGAGCTGTTTTTT. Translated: CATSTRTGSTGELFF. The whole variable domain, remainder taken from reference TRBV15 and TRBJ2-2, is DAMVIQNPRYQVTQFGKPVTLSCSQTLNHNVMYWYQQKSSQAPKLLFHYYDKDFNNEADTPDNFQSRRPNTSFCFLDIRSPGLGDTAMYLCATSTRTGSTGELFFGEGSRLTVL.

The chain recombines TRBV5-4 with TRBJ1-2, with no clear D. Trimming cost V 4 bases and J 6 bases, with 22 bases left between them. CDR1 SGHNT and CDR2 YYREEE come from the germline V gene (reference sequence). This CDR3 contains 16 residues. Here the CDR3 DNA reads TGTGCCAGCAGCCCAGGTAGGCAGCGGGGTGCTCATGGCTACACCTTC. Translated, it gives CASSPGRQRGAHGYTF.

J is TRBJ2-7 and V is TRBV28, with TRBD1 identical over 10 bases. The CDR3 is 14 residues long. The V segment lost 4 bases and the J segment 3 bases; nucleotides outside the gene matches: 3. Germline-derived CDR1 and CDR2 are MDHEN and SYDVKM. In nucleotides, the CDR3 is TGTGCCAGCAGTTGGGACAGGGGCAGCTACGAGCAGTACTTC. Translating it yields CASSWDRGSYEQYF.